The next 29 T cell receptor beta chains were all read from a single sample in a study of shared clonotypes between healthy human individuals. Sequencing used immunoSEQ multiplex PCR; TCRdb keeps in-frame clones, though not all of them. The table has some 2,500,000 clones, 85% to 95% seen once. The source material was naive CD4+ T cells from PBMCs. Subset here: CD45RA+ positively selected. These receptors all stem from a man aged 18 to 30 in good health. Some clones in this sample may be carry-over from other donors' samples.

This chain links TRBV7-8 with TRBJ1-4; the D is unclear. The CDR3 has 16 amino acids. The germline V gene has CDR1 SGHVS and CDR2 FQNEAQ. Trimming removed 4 bases at V and 6 bases at J, with 18 bases between. CDR3 amino acids: CASSSFRVPGYEKLFF. Here the CDR3 DNA reads TGTGCCAGCAGCTCCTTTAGGGTTCCGGGTTATGAAAAACTGTTTTTT.

V usage is TRBV6-5 and J usage is TRBJ2-3; D gene unclear. This CDR3 comprises 13 residues. In germline, CDR1 is MNHEY, CDR2 SVGAGI. V was pared by 5 bases and J by 2 bases, with 8 bases between. The CDR3 region is CASSDRFTDTQYF. The CDR3 bases are TGTGCCAGCAGTGATAGATTCACAGATACGCAGTATTTT.

The rearrangement joins TRBV5-1 to TRBJ2-1; D unclear. V was clipped by 4 bases and J by 0 bases, with 11 bases between them. The germline V gene encodes CDR1 SGHRS and CDR2 YFSETQ. The CDR3 has 15 amino acids. CDR3 region: CASSQDINSYNEQFF. CDR3 nucleotides: TGCGCCAGCAGCCAGGATATTAACTCCTACAATGAGCAGTTCTTC.

The chain couples TRBV7-2 to TRBJ2-7; no definite D call. V was pared by 1 base and J by 3 bases, with 10 bases between. The CDR3 has 14 amino acids. The V gene's germline CDR1 is SGHTA and CDR2 FQGNSA. CDR3 residues: CASSLVITYYEQYF. Written as DNA, the CDR3 is TGTGCCAGCAGCTTAGTCATCACTTACTACGAGCAGTACTTC.

The CDR3 sequence: CASSPRGRAFDTEAFF. The CDR3 DNA follows: TGTGCCAGTAGCCCCCGAGGACGGGCCTTTGACACTGAAGCTTTCTTT. The chain uses TRBV19 and TRBJ1-1; D gene unclear. V lost 6 bases to trimming and J lost 3 bases, with 20 bases between them. The germline CDR1 and CDR2 sequences are LNHDA and SQIVND (reference sequence). This CDR3 spans 16 amino acids.

This chain joins TRBV11-3 and TRBJ2-5; 8 bases match TRBD2. This CDR3 has 16 amino acids. After removal of 5 bases from V and 5 bases from J, the junction contained 13 bases not matched to a gene. Per the germline V gene, CDR1 is SGHNT and CDR2 is YENEEA. The CDR3 reads CASSRGAGGRMETQYF. CDR3 in DNA: TGTGCCAGCAGCCGGGGTGCGGGAGGAAGGATGGAGACCCAGTACTTC.

This clone has only one observation. This sequence joins TRBV4-2 and TRBJ2-1, with 11 bases lining up with TRBD2. The length of the CDR3 is 17 residues. Trimming took 3 bases from V and 8 from J; bases not matched to a gene: 12. Per the germline V gene, CDR1 is LGHNA and CDR2 is YNFKEQ. Here the CDR3 DNA reads TGTGCCAGCAGCCAGTCCGTCGTAGCGGGAGGGGTCGATGAGCAGTTCTTC. Its translation is CASSQSVVAGGVDEQFF.

The rearrangement links TRBV6-5 to TRBJ2-5; D not certain. CDR3 size: 14 residues. Per the germline V gene, CDR1 is MNHEY and CDR2 is SVGAGI. V was cut by 5 bases and J by 2 bases, with 12 bases left in between. This CDR3 reads CASSHGRSQETQYF. CDR3 nucleotide sequence: TGTGCCAGCAGTCATGGACGTTCTCAAGAGACCCAGTACTTC.

The rearrangement joins TRBV13 to TRBJ2-1; D is unresolved. CDR1 and CDR2 from the germline V gene are PRHDT and FYEKMQ (reference sequence). V was cut by 0 bases and J by 9 bases, with 3 bases left in between. This CDR3 is built from 11 residues. The CDR3 nucleotides are TGTGCCAGCAGCTTAGGCGGTGAGCAGTTCTTC. It yields the protein CASSLGGEQFF.

The rearrangement joins TRBV5-1 to TRBJ2-3, with D possibly TRBD2 on 6 matching bases. The CDR3 has 15 amino acids. V was trimmed by 5 bases and J by 1 base, leaving 14 bases between them. The germline V gene has CDR1 SGHRS and CDR2 YFSETQ. The CDR3 DNA reads TGCGCCAGCAGGAGGGGCGGCGGGGGCACAGATACGCAGTATTTT. Translated, it gives CASRRGGGGTDTQYF.

This chain links TRBV7-9 with TRBJ2-1, with D unresolved. Trimming took off 7 bases at V and 2 bases at J, with 15 bases between the two ends. Germline CDR1 and CDR2: SEHNR and FQNEAQ (reference sequence). The CDR3 is 15 residues long. The chain's CDR3 is CASTLGHYPYNEQFF. CDR3 in DNA: TGTGCCAGCACCCTAGGGCACTACCCCTACAATGAGCAGTTCTTC. Based on the CDR3 plus reference TRBV7-9 and TRBJ2-1, the full variable domain is DTGVSQNPRHKITKRGQNVTFRCDPISEHNRLYWYRQTLGQGPEFLTYFQNEAQLEKSRLLSDRFSAERPKGSFSTLEIQRTEQGDSAMYLCASTLGHYPYNEQFFGPGTRLTVL.

The V call is TRBV29-1, the J call TRBJ1-2; a weak D match, TRBD1 (5 bases). This CDR3 contains 11 residues. Trimming pared 3 bases from V and 7 bases from J, leaving 9 bases between. Germline-derived CDR1 and CDR2 are SQVTM and ANQGSEA. The DNA of the CDR3 is TGCAGCGTTGACGGGGCGGGTGGCTACACCTTC. Its protein is CSVDGAGGYTF.

The chain employs TRBV19 and TRBJ1-2, with D hard to call. Germline lookup yields CDR1 LNHDA and CDR2 SQIVND (reference sequence). Between the trimmed V and J ends, which lost 9 bases and 4 bases, there was a span of 12 bases. CDR3 size: 12 residues. CDR3 DNA: TGTGCCAGCCGGACTGCCTCCTATGGCTACACCTTC. Translated: CASRTASYGYTF.

The chain links TRBV21-1 to TRBJ2-2; the table's D call TRBD2 went unverified against the DNA. TRBV21-1 is a known pseudogene. This CDR3 is 15 amino acids long. The chain's CDR3 is CASSKSLEYIGELFF. The CDR3 bases are TGTGCCAGCAGCAAAAGCCTTGAGTATATCGGGGAGCTGTTTTTT.

A remark on this clone: Other DNA sequences of this sample code for an identical CDR3. This rearrangement joins TRBV19 to TRBJ1-2, with D possibly matching TRBD1 (5 bases). The CDR3 is made up of 10 amino acids. Trimming shortened V by 9 bases and J by 3 bases, and 5 bases separated the two germline ends. Germline V gene lookup returns CDR1 LNHDA and CDR2 SQIVND (reference sequence). CDR3 DNA: TGTGCCAGCAGGGACTATGGCTACACCTTC. Protein: CASRDYGYTF.

On this clone: The sample has other DNA sequences that encode this CDR3 too. This sequence joins TRBV5-1 and TRBJ1-4, with 7 bases that match TRBD1. V gave up 0 bases and J gave up 8 bases; unmatched junction bases: 4. Germline-derived CDR1 and CDR2 are SGHRS and YFSETQ. The CDR3 contains 14 residues. CDR3 protein: CASSLGQGGEKLFF. CDR3 in DNA: TGCGCCAGCAGCTTGGGACAGGGCGGCGAAAAACTGTTTTTT.

V usage is TRBV5-1 and J usage is TRBJ2-3; D could derive from TRBD1 or TRBD2 (5 bases each). The CDR3 is made up of 15 amino acids. V was pared by 5 bases and J by 2 bases, with 15 bases between. Germline values: CDR1 SGHRS, CDR2 YFSETQ. The chain's CDR3 is CASSLGERITDTQYF. Here the CDR3 DNA reads TGCGCCAGCAGTCTAGGGGAGCGGATCACAGATACGCAGTATTTT.

This clone came up once. DNA of the CDR3: TGTGCCAGCAGGGCTGAGCCCTACGAGCAGTACTTC. Protein product: CASRAEPYEQYF. J is TRBJ2-7 and V is TRBV28; D gene unclear. The CDR3 is made up of 12 amino acids. Trimming removed 6 bases from V and 2 bases from J, with 8 bases in between. The V gene's germline CDR1 is MDHEN and CDR2 SYDVKM. Drawing the rest from reference TRBV28 and TRBJ2-7, the complete variable domain is DVKVTQSSRYLVKRTGEKVFLECVQDMDHENMFWYRQDPGLGLRLIYFSYDVKMKEKGDIPEGYSVSREKKERFSLILESASTNQTSMYLCASRAEPYEQYFGPGTRLTVT.

This chain joins TRBV19 and TRBJ2-2, with a weak D call TRBD1 (7 bases). Trimming stripped 6 bases from V and 0 bases from J, with 11 bases between. Germline CDR1 reads LNHDA; CDR2 reads SQIVND (reference sequence). The CDR3 has 15 residues. CDR3 sequence: CASSPRGANTGELFF. CDR3 DNA sequence: TGTGCCAGTAGCCCCAGGGGGGCGAACACCGGGGAGCTGTTTTTT.

The chain links TRBV28 to TRBJ2-3; TRBD2 matches 8 bases. Germline V CDR1 and CDR2: MDHEN, SYDVKM. V shed 4 bases, J shed 1 base, and the junction held 10 bases outside the gene matches. The CDR3 spans 17 residues. CDR3 sequence reads: CASSSSREGLGTDTQYF. In DNA form, the CDR3 reads TGTGCCAGCAGTTCCTCCCGGGAGGGCCTCGGCACAGATACGCAGTATTTT.

The chain joins TRBV20-1 to TRBJ1-1; D unresolved. The CDR3 contains 11 residues. Germline V gene sequence: CDR1 DFQATT, CDR2 SNEGSKA (reference sequence). V lost 5 bases and J 11 bases, leaving 15 bases between the germline ends. The DNA for the CDR3 is TGCAGTGCTTCTTTCCCCCCGAGTGCTTTCTTT. Translating it yields CSASFPPSAFF.

V is TRBV4-1 and J is TRBJ1-2; D perhaps matches TRBD1 (5 bases). V gave up 4 bases and J gave up 1 base, with 10 bases separating them. The germline V gene encodes CDR1 MGHRA and CDR2 YSYEKL. The CDR3 runs to 14 residues. Here the CDR3 reads CASSPGGNNYGYTF. The CDR3 coding sequence is TGCGCCAGCAGCCCCGGGGGAAATAACTATGGCTACACCTTC.

The chain is built from TRBV19 and TRBJ2-2, with D hard to call. The V gene lost 0 bases and the J gene lost 3 bases, with 14 bases spanning the gap. The CDR3 contains 17 residues. CDR1 is LNHDA and CDR2 is SQIVND in the germline V gene (reference sequence). DNA of the CDR3: TGTGCCAGTAGTATAGATGGCGTGGTGGGGTACACCGGGGAGCTGTTTTTT. This encodes CASSIDGVVGYTGELFF.

The J gene is TRBJ1-4, the V gene TRBV6-6; D call uncertain. CDR1 MNHNY and CDR2 SVGAGI come from the germline V gene (reference sequence). Trimming left V 7 bases short and J 8 bases short, with 14 bases between. The CDR3 runs 13 residues. CDR3 protein: CASISALREKLFF. The DNA of the CDR3 is TGTGCCAGCATCTCAGCGTTACGGGAAAAACTGTTTTTT.

The chain couples TRBV9 to TRBJ2-7, with 11 bases identical to TRBD1. CDR1 and CDR2 from the germline V gene are SGDLS and YYNGEE. CDR3 length: 15 residues. The V gene end was trimmed by 2 bases and the J gene end by 4 bases; junction bases not matched to a gene: 5. The CDR3 sequence is CASSVVGQGGYEQYF. The CDR3 DNA sequence: TGTGCCAGCAGCGTCGTGGGACAGGGGGGATACGAGCAGTACTTC.

The chain joins TRBV6-5 to TRBJ2-3; possible D gene TRBD1, 5 bases. The ends were cut back, 5 bases at V and 2 bases at J, with 14 bases in the middle. This CDR3 is 15 amino acids long. The germline V gene has CDR1 MNHEY and CDR2 SVGAGI. The DNA for the CDR3 is TGTGCCAGCAGTACAAGGGGTAGCTACACAGATACGCAGTATTTT. Translated: CASSTRGSYTDTQYF.

The CDR3 protein is CASSWGTSGQEQYF. In nucleotides, the CDR3 is TGTGCCAGTAGTTGGGGGACTAGCGGTCAGGAGCAGTACTTC. This chain connects TRBV19 to TRBJ2-7; 11 nucleotides agree with TRBD2. Germline-derived CDR1 and CDR2 are LNHDA and SQIVND (reference sequence). There are 14 residues in the CDR3. V lost 5 bases to trimming and J lost 7 bases; unmatched junction nucleotides: 7.

V and J are TRBV28 and TRBJ2-1, with 13 nucleotides matching TRBD2. The germline V gene has CDR1 MDHEN and CDR2 SYDVKM. J lost 5 bases, V lost 4 bases, and 17 bases had no gene match. CDR3 size: 20 residues. The chain's CDR3 is CASSYFPKYSGLAGDNEQFF. The CDR3 DNA is TGTGCCAGCAGTTATTTCCCCAAATACAGTGGACTAGCGGGAGACAATGAGCAGTTCTTC.

V gene TRBV5-6 combines with J gene TRBJ2-1; D gene unclear. CDR3 size: 13 residues. Germline V gene sequence: CDR1 SGHDT, CDR2 YYEEEE. Trimming took 4 bases from V and 6 from J, leaving 11 bases between them. CDR3 in DNA: TGTGCCAGCAGCCTCTGGGCCCCCAATGAGCAGTTCTTC. This encodes CASSLWAPNEQFF.